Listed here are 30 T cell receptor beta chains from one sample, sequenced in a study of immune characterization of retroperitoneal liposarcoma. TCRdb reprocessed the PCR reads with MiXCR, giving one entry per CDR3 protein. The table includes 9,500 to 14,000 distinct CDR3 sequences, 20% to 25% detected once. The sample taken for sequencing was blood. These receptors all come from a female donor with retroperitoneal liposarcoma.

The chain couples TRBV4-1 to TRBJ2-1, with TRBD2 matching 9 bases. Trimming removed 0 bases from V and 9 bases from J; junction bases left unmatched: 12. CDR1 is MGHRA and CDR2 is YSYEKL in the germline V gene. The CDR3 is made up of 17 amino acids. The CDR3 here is CASSQEDSGSASAEQFF. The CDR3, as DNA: TGCGCCAGCAGCCAAGAAGATAGCGGGAGTGCATCGGCTGAGCAGTTCTTC.

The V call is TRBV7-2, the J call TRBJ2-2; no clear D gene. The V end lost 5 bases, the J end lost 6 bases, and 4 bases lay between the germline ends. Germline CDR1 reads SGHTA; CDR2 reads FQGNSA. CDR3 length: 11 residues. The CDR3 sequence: CASSPAGELFF. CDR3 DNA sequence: TGTGCCAGCAGCCCCGCCGGGGAGCTGTTTTTT.

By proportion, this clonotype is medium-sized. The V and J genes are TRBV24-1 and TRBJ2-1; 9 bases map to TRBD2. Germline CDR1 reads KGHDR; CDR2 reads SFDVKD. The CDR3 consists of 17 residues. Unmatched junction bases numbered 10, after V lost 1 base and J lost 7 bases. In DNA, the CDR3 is TGTGCCACCAGTGATTTACCGACTCTAGCGGGAAAAAATGAGCAGTTCTTC. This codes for CATSDLPTLAGKNEQFF.

The CDR3 is CASSPGIGYNEQFF. The DNA of the CDR3 is TGTGCCAGCAGTCCTGGGATCGGCTACAATGAGCAGTTCTTC. This chain links TRBV6-1 with TRBJ2-1; the D is unclear. This CDR3 has 14 amino acids. The germline V and J ends were trimmed by 5 bases and 3 bases, with 11 bases remaining between them. CDR1 is MNHNS and CDR2 is SASEGT in the germline V gene.

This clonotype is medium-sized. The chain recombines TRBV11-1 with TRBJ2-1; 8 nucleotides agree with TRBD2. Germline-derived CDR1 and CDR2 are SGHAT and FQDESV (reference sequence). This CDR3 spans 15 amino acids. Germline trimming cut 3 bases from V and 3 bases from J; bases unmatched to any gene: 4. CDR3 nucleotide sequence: TGTGCCAGCAGCTTTACTAGCGGCTTCTACAATGAGCAGTTCTTC. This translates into CASSFTSGFYNEQFF.

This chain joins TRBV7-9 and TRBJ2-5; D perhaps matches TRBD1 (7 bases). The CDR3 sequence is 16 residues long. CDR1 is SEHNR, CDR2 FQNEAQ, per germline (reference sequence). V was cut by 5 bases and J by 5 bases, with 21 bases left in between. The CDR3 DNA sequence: TGTGCCAGCAGCCCGAGGGCAGGGGGGCCGGGGGAGACCCAGTACTTC. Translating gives CASSPRAGGPGETQYF.

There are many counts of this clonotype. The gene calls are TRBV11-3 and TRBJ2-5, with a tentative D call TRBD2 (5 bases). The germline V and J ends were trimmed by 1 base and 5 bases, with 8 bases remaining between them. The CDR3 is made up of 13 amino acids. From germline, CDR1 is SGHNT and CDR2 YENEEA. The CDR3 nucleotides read TGTGCCAGCAGCTTAGGAGGGCGGGAGACCCAGTACTTC. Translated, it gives CASSLGGRETQYF.

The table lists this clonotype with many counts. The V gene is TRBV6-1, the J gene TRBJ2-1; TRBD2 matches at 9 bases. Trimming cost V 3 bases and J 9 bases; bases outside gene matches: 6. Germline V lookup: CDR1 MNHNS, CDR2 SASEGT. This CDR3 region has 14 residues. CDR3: CASSDLAGIGEQFF. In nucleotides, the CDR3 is TGTGCCAGCAGTGACCTAGCGGGAATCGGTGAGCAGTTCTTC.

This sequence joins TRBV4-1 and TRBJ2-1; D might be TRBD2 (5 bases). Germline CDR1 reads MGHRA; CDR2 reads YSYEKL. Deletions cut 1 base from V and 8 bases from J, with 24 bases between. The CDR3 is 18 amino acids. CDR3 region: CASSQAALLVAGFDEQFF. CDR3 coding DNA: TGCGCCAGCAGCCAAGCCGCCTTACTAGTGGCTGGTTTCGATGAGCAGTTCTTC.

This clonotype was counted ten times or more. CDR3 amino acids: CASSTPGLSSYEQYF. CDR3 sequence (DNA): TGTGCCAGCAGCACTCCGGGACTGAGCTCCTACGAGCAGTACTTC. The chain links TRBV6-6 to TRBJ2-7; a possible D gene is TRBD2 (6 bases). Trimming took off 6 bases at V and 0 bases at J, with 15 bases between the two ends. The CDR3 is made up of 15 amino acids. Germline V gene lookup returns CDR1 MNHNY and CDR2 SVGAGI (reference sequence).

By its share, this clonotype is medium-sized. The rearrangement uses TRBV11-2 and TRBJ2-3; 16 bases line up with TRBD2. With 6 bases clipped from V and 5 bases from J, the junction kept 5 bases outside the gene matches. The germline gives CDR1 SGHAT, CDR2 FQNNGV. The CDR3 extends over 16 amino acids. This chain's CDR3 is CASRKGTSGRVDTQYF. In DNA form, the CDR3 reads TGTGCCAGCAGAAAAGGGACTAGCGGGAGGGTAGATACGCAGTATTTT.

The CDR3 region has the DNA TGTGCCAGCAGTACCATATCCTCTGGGGCCAACGTCCTGACTTTC. Translating gives CASSTISSGANVLTF. The chain links TRBV12-3 or TRBV12-4 to TRBJ2-6; D remains unclear. The CDR3 is 15 amino acids. V shed 5 bases and J shed 0 bases, with 8 bases lying between them.

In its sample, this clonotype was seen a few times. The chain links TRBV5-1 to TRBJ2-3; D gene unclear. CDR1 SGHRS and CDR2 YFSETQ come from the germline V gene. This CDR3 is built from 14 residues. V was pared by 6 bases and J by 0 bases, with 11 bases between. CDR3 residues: CASTPTESTDTQYF. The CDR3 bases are TGCGCCAGCACCCCGACCGAGAGCACAGATACGCAGTATTTT.

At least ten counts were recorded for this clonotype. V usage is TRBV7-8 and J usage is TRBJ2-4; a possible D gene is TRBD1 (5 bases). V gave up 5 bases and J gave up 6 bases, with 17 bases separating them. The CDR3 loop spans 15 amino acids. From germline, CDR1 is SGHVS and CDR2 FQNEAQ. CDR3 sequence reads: CASSQRGQGRNIQYF. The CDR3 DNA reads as TGTGCCAGCAGCCAAAGGGGTCAGGGTAGAAACATTCAGTACTTC.

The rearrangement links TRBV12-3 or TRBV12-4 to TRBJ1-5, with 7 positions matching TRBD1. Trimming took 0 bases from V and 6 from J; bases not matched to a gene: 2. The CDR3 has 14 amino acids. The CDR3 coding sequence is TGTGCCAGCAGTTTAGCTGCAGGGGGTCAGCCCCAGCATTTT. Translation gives CASSLAAGGQPQHF.

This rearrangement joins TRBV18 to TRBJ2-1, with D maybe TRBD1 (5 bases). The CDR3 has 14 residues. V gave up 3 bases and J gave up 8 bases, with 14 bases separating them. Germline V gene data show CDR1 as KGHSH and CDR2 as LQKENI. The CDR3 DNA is TGTGCCAGCTCACCGGGTGGGGCCAGGGATGAGCAGTTCTTC. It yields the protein CASSPGGARDEQFF.

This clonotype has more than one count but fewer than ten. CDR3 sequence: CASIEGYRLWAGELFF. The CDR3 coding sequence is TGTGCCAGCATCGAAGGGTACAGACTTTGGGCCGGGGAGCTGTTTTTT. The V call is TRBV6-5, the J call TRBJ2-2, with unresolved D. The V end was cut by 7 bases, the J end by 6 bases, with 21 bases between. The CDR3 is 16 residues long. Germline CDR1 MNHEY, CDR2 SVGAGI.

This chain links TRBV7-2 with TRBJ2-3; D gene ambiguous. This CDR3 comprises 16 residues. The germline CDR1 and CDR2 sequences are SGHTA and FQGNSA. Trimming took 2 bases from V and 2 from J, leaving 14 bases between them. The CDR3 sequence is CASSLFGQILTDTQYF. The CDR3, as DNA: TGTGCCAGCAGCTTATTTGGGCAGATCCTCACAGATACGCAGTATTTT.

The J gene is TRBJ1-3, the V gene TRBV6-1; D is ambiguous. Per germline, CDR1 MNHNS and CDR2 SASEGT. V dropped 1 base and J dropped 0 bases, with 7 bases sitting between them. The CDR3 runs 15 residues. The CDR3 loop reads CASSEGSLSGNTIYF. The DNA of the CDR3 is TGTGCCAGCAGTGAAGGGTCCCTCTCTGGAAACACCATATATTTT.

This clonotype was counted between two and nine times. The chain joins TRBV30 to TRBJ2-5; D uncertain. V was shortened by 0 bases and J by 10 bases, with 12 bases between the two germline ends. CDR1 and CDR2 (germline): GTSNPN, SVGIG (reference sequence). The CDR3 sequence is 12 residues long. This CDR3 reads CAWSVEGRGQYF. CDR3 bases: TGTGCCTGGAGTGTAGAAGGGCGAGGCCAGTACTTC.

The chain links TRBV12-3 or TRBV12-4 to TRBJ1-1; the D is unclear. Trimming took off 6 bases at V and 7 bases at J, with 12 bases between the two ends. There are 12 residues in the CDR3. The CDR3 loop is CASRAQLNEAFF. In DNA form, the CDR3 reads TGTGCCAGCAGGGCTCAATTAAATGAAGCTTTCTTT.

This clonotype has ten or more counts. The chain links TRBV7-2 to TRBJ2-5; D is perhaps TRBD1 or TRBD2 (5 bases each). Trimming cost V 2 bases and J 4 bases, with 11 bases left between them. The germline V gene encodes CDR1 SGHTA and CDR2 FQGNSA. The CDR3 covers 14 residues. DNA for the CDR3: TGTGCCAGCAGCTTATGGGGGAGTGGAGAGACCCAGTACTTC. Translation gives CASSLWGSGETQYF.

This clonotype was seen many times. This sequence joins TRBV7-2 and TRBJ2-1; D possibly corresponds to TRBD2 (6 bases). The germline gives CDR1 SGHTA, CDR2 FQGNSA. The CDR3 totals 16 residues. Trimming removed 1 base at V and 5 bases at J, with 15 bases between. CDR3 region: CASSLVGGGGNNEQFF. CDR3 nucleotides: TGTGCCAGCAGCTTAGTCGGGGGTGGGGGTAACAATGAGCAGTTCTTC.

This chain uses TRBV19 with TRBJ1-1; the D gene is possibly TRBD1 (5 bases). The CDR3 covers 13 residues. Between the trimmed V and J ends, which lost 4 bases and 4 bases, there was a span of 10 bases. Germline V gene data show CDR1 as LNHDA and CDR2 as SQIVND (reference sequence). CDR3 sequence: CASSTEGTTEAFF. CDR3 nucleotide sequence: TGTGCCAGTAGTACGGAGGGGACCACTGAAGCTTTCTTT.

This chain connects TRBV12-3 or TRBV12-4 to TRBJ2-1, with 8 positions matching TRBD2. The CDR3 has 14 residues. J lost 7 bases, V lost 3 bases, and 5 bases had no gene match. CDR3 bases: TGTGCCAGCAGTTTGTTGAGCGGGAGAAATGAGCAGTTCTTC. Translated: CASSLLSGRNEQFF.

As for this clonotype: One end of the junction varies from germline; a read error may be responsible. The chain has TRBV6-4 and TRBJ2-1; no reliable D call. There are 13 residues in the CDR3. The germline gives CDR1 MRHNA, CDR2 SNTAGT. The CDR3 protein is CTSSDNSYNEQFF. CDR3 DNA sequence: TGTACCAGCAGTGACAACTCCTACAATGAGCAGTTCTTC.

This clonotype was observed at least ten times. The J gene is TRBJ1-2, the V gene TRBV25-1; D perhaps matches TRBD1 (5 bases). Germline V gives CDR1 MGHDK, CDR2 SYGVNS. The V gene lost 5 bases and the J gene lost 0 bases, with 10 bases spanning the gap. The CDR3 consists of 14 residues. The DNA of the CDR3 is TGTGCCAGCAGTTCGACAGTTGCTAACTATGGCTACACCTTC. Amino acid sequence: CASSSTVANYGYTF.

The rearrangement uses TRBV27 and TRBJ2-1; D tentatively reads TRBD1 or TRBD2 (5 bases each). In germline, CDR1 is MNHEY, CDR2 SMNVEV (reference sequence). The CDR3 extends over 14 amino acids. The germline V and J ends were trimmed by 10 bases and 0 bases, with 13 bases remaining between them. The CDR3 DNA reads TGTGCCACCGCGAGGGGTGGCTCCTACAATGAGCAGTTCTTC. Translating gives CATARGGSYNEQFF.

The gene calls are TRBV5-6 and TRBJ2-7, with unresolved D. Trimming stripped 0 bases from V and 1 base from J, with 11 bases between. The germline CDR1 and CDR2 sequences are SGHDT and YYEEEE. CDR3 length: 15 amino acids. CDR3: CASSLVGGVSYEQYF. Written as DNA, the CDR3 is TGTGCCAGCAGCTTGGTGGGTGGGGTTTCCTACGAGCAGTACTTC.

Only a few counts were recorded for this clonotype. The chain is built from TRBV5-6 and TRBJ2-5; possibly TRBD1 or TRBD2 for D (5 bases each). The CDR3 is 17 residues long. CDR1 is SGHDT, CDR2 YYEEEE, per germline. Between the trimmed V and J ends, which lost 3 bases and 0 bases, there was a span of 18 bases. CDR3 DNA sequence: TGTGCCAGCAGCTCGATCCGGGACGACCCTTACCAAGAGACCCAGTACTTC. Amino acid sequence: CASSSIRDDPYQETQYF. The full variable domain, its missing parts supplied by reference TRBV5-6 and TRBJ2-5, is DAGVTQSPTHLIKTRGQQVTLRCSPKSGHDTVSWYQQALGQGPQFIFQYYEEEERQRGNFPDRFSGHQFPNYSSELNVNALLLGDSALYLCASSSIRDDPYQETQYFGPGTRLLVL.